A selection of T cell receptor beta chains follows, all from one sample in a study of vaccination effects on CD4 cells after COVID-19. These receptors lack a known antigen. Generated by immunoSEQ multiplex PCR, the TCRdb table keeps only in-frame clones and is missing some. There are about 72,000 clones in the sample; over 70% occur only once, and 1.2% lies in the top ten. The input for sequencing was CD4+ T cells from PBMCs cultured with HCoV-229E spike peptides, taken after COVID-19 vaccination. The receptor set was obtained from a human donor who received a COVID-19 vaccine. Both conserved end residues are part of each CDR3. A D gene is named only where the DNA matches it firmly. Size is omitted from some rows. Given values are once, few, many or a class for expanded clones.

size | D | J | V | DNA | CDR3
- | - | TRBJ2-5 | TRBV11-2 | TGTGCCAGCAGCCAGGGATTAGAGACCCAGTACTTC | CASSQGLETQYF
- | - | TRBJ1-3 | TRBV6-2/TRBV6-3 | TGTGCCAGCAGTTACAGTGGCGGAAACACCATATATTTT | CASSYSGGNTIYF
- | - | TRBJ2-5 | TRBV4-3 | TGCGCCAGCAGCCAAGAACCCGGCTACCAAGAGACCCAGTACTTC | CASSQEPGYQETQYF
- | - | TRBJ2-1 | TRBV29-1 | TGCAGCGTCGCCCAGGGGAATGAGCAGTTCTTC | CSVAQGNEQFF
once | TRBD1 | TRBJ1-1 | TRBV18 | TGTGCCAGCTCATCGTACAGGGGCTTGAACACTGAAGCTTTCTTT | CASSSYRGLNTEAFF
- | TRBD2 | TRBJ2-3 | TRBV19 | TGTGCCAGTAGTACGGGACTAGCGGGGGTCGCAGATACGCAGTATTTT | CASSTGLAGVADTQYF
- | - | TRBJ1-1 | TRBV11-2 | TGTGCCAGCAGCGGCAGGGGACCTGAAGCTTTCTTT | CASSGRGPEAFF
- | - | TRBJ2-3 | TRBV9 | TGTGCCAGCAGCGTAGCCGATACGCAGTATTTT | CASSVADTQYF
- | - | TRBJ2-2 | TRBV14 | TGTGCCAGCAGCCGGTTGGTCGGGGAGCTGTTTTTT | CASSRLVGELFF
- | TRBD1 | TRBJ1-4 | TRBV9 | TGTGCCAGCAGCATTGGGACAGTAAATGAAAAACTGTTTTTT | CASSIGTVNEKLFF
- | - | TRBJ2-1 | TRBV28 | TGTGCCAGCAGTTTAGACGGGGGGCCATACAATGAGCAGTTCTTC | CASSLDGGPYNEQFF
- | - | TRBJ2-5 | TRBV3-1/TRBV3-2 | TGTGCCAGCAGCCAAAGGGCGACCCAGTACTTC | CASSQRATQYF
- | - | TRBJ1-2 | TRBV5-1 | TGCGCCAGCAGGGAGGACAGTAACTATGGCTACACCTTC | CASREDSNYGYTF
- | - | TRBJ2-3 | TRBV5-6 | TGTGCCAGCAGCAACACAGGGAAACTTAACACAGATACGCAGTATTTT | CASSNTGKLNTDTQYF
few | - | TRBJ1-1 | TRBV6-5 | TGTGCCAGCAGTTACAGGCAGGGGATTAACACTGAAGCTTTCTTT | CASSYRQGINTEAFF
- | - | TRBJ2-1 | TRBV2 | TGTGCCAGCAGGACATACAATGAGCAGTTCTTC | CASRTYNEQFF
- | - | TRBJ2-2 | TRBV5-1 | TGCGCCACCGCGGGATCGGACCTCACCGGGGAGCTGTTTTTT | CATAGSDLTGELFF
- | - | TRBJ1-1 | TRBV6-5 | TGTGCCAGCAAAGACAGGTTTTACAACACTGAAGCTTTCTTT | CASKDRFYNTEAFF
once | - | TRBJ1-6 | TRBV15 | TGTGCCACCAGCAGAGAGGGGACGGTGAATTCACCCCTCCACTTT | CATSREGTVNSPLHF
- | TRBD1 | TRBJ1-2 | TRBV11-2 | TGTGCCAGCAGCTTAGGGTTCGGACAGGGGGAAAACGCTAACTATGGCTACACCTTC | CASSLGFGQGENANYGYTF
- | TRBD1 | TRBJ1-2 | TRBV27 | TGTGCCAGCAGTTCACTTCGCGGGCAGGGGGACTATGGCTACACCTTC | CASSSLRGQGDYGYTF
few | - | TRBJ2-4 | TRBV2 | TGTGCCAGCAGTGTCGAGAGTAGAAACATTCAGTACTTC | CASSVESRNIQYF
- | TRBD1 | TRBJ2-1 | TRBV2 | TGTGCCAGCAGTTCGGGACAGGGAATGGGGCAGTTCTTC | CASSSGQGMGQFF
- | TRBD1 | TRBJ1-1 | TRBV12-3/TRBV12-4 | TGTGCCAGCATCCTACAGGGGTACACTGAAGCTTTCTTT | CASILQGYTEAFF
once | - | TRBJ1-4 | TRBV24-1 | TGTGCCACCAGTGACCACCCGGGGCGCGGGGCTAATGAAAAACTGTTTTTT | CATSDHPGRGANEKLFF
- | - | TRBJ2-2 | TRBV7-3 | TGTGCCAGCAGCTCCTTAACGGTAGCGAACACCGGGGAGCTGTTTTTT | CASSSLTVANTGELFF
- | TRBD2 | TRBJ2-5 | TRBV7-2 | TGTGCCAGCAGCCAACGTAGCGGGGGTATAATACTACAAGAGACCCAGTACTTC | CASSQRSGGIILQETQYF
once | TRBD1 | TRBJ1-4 | TRBV5-1 | TGCGCCAGCAGCTCCGGAGGGACAGGCGCTGTGCAAGAAAAACTGTTTTTT | CASSSGGTGAVQEKLFF
- | TRBD2 | TRBJ2-3 | TRBV9 | TGTGCCAGCAGCCCGGGACTAGCCGGTGATACGCAGTATTTT | CASSPGLAGDTQYF
- | TRBD1 | TRBJ1-1 | TRBV2 | TGTGCCAGCAGTAGGACAGGCCTGGGGACTGAAGCTTTCTTT | CASSRTGLGTEAFF
few | TRBD1 | TRBJ1-5 | TRBV19 | TGTGCCAGCTCCGGGACAGGGTACCTGGCCCAGCATTTT | CASSGTGYLAQHF
- | - | TRBJ1-1 | TRBV6-6 | TGTGCCAGCAGTTACGGTACTGAAGCTTTCTTT | CASSYGTEAFF
- | TRBD1 | TRBJ2-3 | TRBV6-5 | TGTGCCAGCAGTTACTCGTGGGGACAGGGAACAGATACGCAGTATTTT | CASSYSWGQGTDTQYF
- | TRBD2 | TRBJ2-5 | TRBV7-6 | TGTGCCAGCAGCCCCATAGGACTAGCGGGTGGGGAGACCCAGTACTTC | CASSPIGLAGGETQYF
- | - | TRBJ2-3 | TRBV11-2 | TGTGCCAGCAGCTCTCGGACATTTATAGATACGCAGTATTTT | CASSSRTFIDTQYF
- | TRBD2 | TRBJ2-5 | TRBV6-5 | TGTGCCAGCAGTTCCACTAGCGGGGGGGCATGGGAGACCCAGTACTTC | CASSSTSGGAWETQYF
- | TRBD2 | TRBJ2-3 | TRBV20-1 | TGCAGTGCTAGTGGGACTAGCGGGGTTAGCACAGATACGCAGTATTTT | CSASGTSGVSTDTQYF
- | TRBD1 | TRBJ1-5 | TRBV5-1 | TGCGCCAGCAGCTTGGTCCCGACAGGGCTCAGCAATCAGCCCCAGCATTTT | CASSLVPTGLSNQPQHF
- | - | TRBJ2-3 | TRBV29-1 | TGCAGCGTTCAAAGGGACTTGTACACAGATACGCAGTATTTT | CSVQRDLYTDTQYF